One sample yielded the 26 T cell receptor beta chains listed below, sequenced in a study of blood T cells in healthy people across ages. Sample-barcoded 5' priming and a J-beta primer mix drove a second PCR of roughly 6 to 12 cycles. TCRdb fed the 5' RACE reads into MiXCR, producing one record per CDR3 protein. The sample yields 850,000 to 1,000,000 distinct CDR3 sequences, roughly 52% seen once. The sequencing input was blood. These receptors were taken from a man aged 25 to 40 in good health.

This clonotype was seen a single time. V usage is TRBV20-1 and J usage is TRBJ2-2, with D possibly matching TRBD1 (6 bases). Between the trimmed V and J ends, which lost 1 base and 6 bases, there was a span of 12 bases. This CDR3 region has 14 residues. Germline values: CDR1 DFQATT, CDR2 SNEGSKA (reference sequence). DNA for the CDR3: TGCAGTGCTAGAGGAGCAGGGGTGCCCGGGGAGCTGTTTTTT. This translates into CSARGAGVPGELFF.

J is TRBJ2-5 and V is TRBV29-1; D perhaps matches TRBD1 (6 bases). The CDR3 extends over 15 amino acids. Trimming pared 0 bases from V and 5 bases from J, leaving 16 bases between. Looked up from germline, CDR1 is SQVTM and CDR2 is ANQGSEA. The CDR3 protein is CSVEDGAGARETQYF. CDR3 nucleotides: TGCAGCGTTGAAGATGGGGCAGGGGCCAGGGAGACCCAGTACTTC.

Only a few counts were recorded for this clonotype. The chain carries TRBV5-1 and TRBJ1-1, with TRBD1 matching over 9 bases. Losses at the gene ends were 4 bases for V and 4 bases for J; bases not matched to a gene: 5. Germline assignment: CDR1 SGHRS and CDR2 YFSETQ. The CDR3 loop spans 14 amino acids. The CDR3 DNA sequence: TGCGCCAGCAGCGAAATGACAGGGGGCACTGAAGCTTTCTTT. Amino acids: CASSEMTGGTEAFF.

Comments on this clonotype: An end of the junction does not agree with germline; a read error may underlie this. This chain joins TRBV11-2 and TRBJ2-7; 7 nucleotides line up with TRBD1. The CDR3 is 13 amino acids. Germline loops: CDR1 SGHAT, CDR2 FQNNGV. The CDR3 reads CTSSSGQNYEQYF. Written as DNA, the CDR3 is TGTACCAGCAGCTCGGGACAGAATTACGAGCAGTACTTC.

The chain employs TRBV4-1 and TRBJ1-4; 7 nucleotides match TRBD1. The V gene end was trimmed by 3 bases and the J gene end by 8 bases; junction bases not matched to a gene: 12. The CDR3 runs to 16 residues. Germline loops: CDR1 MGHRA, CDR2 YSYEKL. The CDR3 is CASSQDGNRGEEKLFF. The CDR3 DNA reads TGCGCCAGCAGCCAGGATGGGAACAGGGGAGAAGAAAAACTGTTTTTT.

Points on this clonotype: The junction departs from germline at one end; a sequencing error may be responsible. The rearrangement joins TRBV25-1 to TRBJ1-5, with D maybe TRBD1 (6 bases). The V gene's germline CDR1 is MGHDK and CDR2 SYGVNS. This CDR3 is built from 14 residues. DNA of the CDR3: TGTGCCGGCAGTGAACCAGGGGTTATTCAGCCCCAGCATTTT. Translating it yields CAGSEPGVIQPQHF.

In its sample, this clonotype was seen a few times. This chain uses TRBV6-5 with TRBJ2-3, with a tentative D call TRBD2 (5 bases). CDR1 and CDR2 (germline): MNHEY, SVGAGI. Trimming removed 0 bases at V and 5 bases at J, with 12 bases between. This CDR3 is built from 15 residues. The CDR3 coding sequence is TGTGCCAGCAGTTACTCGAGGGCGTACGGAGATACGCAGTATTTT. Protein sequence: CASSYSRAYGDTQYF.

The chain recombines TRBV5-1 with TRBJ2-7; the match to TRBD1 covers 7 bases. Germline trimming cut 4 bases from V and 7 bases from J; bases unmatched to any gene: 17. Per the germline V gene, CDR1 is SGHRS and CDR2 is YFSETQ. CDR3 length: 16 residues. The CDR3 coding sequence is TGCGCCAGCAGCAAAGGACAGGAGACCTCCTACAATGAGCAGTACTTC. It is translated as CASSKGQETSYNEQYF.

There are a few counts of this clonotype. J is TRBJ2-1 and V is TRBV5-6; D is tentatively TRBD1 or TRBD2 (5 bases each). V shed 4 bases and J shed 9 bases, with 14 bases lying between them. CDR3 length equals 13 residues. The germline CDR1 and CDR2 sequences are SGHDT and YYEEEE. Written as DNA, the CDR3 is TGTGCCAGCAGCCCGGGTTTTGGGGGTGAGCAGTTCTTC. This codes for CASSPGFGGEQFF. The full variable domain, with the rest looked up from reference TRBV5-6 and TRBJ2-1, is DAGVTQSPTHLIKTRGQQVTLRCSPKSGHDTVSWYQQALGQGPQFIFQYYEEEERQRGNFPDRFSGHQFPNYSSELNVNALLLGDSALYLCASSPGFGGEQFFGPGTRLTVL.

In its sample, this clonotype was seen a few times. The chain recombines TRBV20-1 with TRBJ2-3; 7 bases are shared with TRBD2. CDR1 is DFQATT and CDR2 is SNEGSKA in the germline V gene (reference sequence). The CDR3 is made up of 15 amino acids. The junction had 14 bases not matched to a gene; V was cut back by 3 bases and J by 8 bases. For the CDR3, the DNA is TGCAGTGCTAGGGGCCCTAGCGGTGTTACGGCTACGCAGTATTTT. This codes for CSARGPSGVTATQYF.

This clonotype turned up a few times. V gene TRBV29-1 combines with J gene TRBJ1-2; 7 bases are shared with TRBD1. Unmatched junction bases numbered 11, after V lost 4 bases and J lost 3 bases. Germline V lookup: CDR1 SQVTM, CDR2 ANQGSEA. The CDR3 runs 15 residues. The CDR3 coding sequence is TGCAGCGTTGTACTAAGTGGAGGGGGCCACTATGGCTACACCTTC. This codes for CSVVLSGGGHYGYTF.

In this sample, this clonotype turned up a few times. J is TRBJ2-7 and V is TRBV6-6; the match to TRBD1 covers 8 bases. The CDR3 spans 12 residues. Germline lookup yields CDR1 MNHNY and CDR2 SVGAGI (reference sequence). The V gene end was trimmed by 8 bases and the J gene end by 3 bases; junction bases not matched to a gene: 3. CDR3 in DNA: TGTGCCAGCCTCGACAGGGGCTACGAGCAGTACTTC. It is translated as CASLDRGYEQYF.

This chain connects TRBV3-1 to TRBJ1-1; 9 bases fit TRBD1. Germline lookup yields CDR1 LGHDT and CDR2 YNNKEL (reference sequence). The CDR3 covers 14 residues. V lost 7 bases, J lost 1 base, and 4 bases stayed unmatched. CDR3 in DNA: TGTGCCAGCACAGACAGGGGGGAGAACACTGAAGCTTTCTTT. Its translation: CASTDRGENTEAFF.

V is TRBV27 and J is TRBJ2-1, with D perhaps being TRBD1 or TRBD2 (6 bases each). The closer fit of TRBJ2-7 to the DNA end suggests the J call may be wrong. The length of the CDR3 is 16 residues. CDR1 is MNHEY, CDR2 SMNVEV, per germline (reference sequence). CDR3 protein: CASSPHLGGGYGEQYF. CDR3 in DNA: TGTGCCAGCAGCCCCCATTTGGGGGGCGGTTACGGCGAGCAGTACTTC.

This clonotype came up a few times. The V gene is TRBV12-3 or TRBV12-4, the J gene TRBJ2-7, with D perhaps being TRBD1 or TRBD2 (6 bases each). V gave up 7 bases and J gave up 3 bases, with 13 bases separating them. The CDR3 has 13 amino acids. Here the CDR3 reads CASTYREVYEQYF. CDR3 DNA sequence: TGTGCCAGCACCTACAGGGAGGTCTACGAGCAGTACTTC.

This clonotype has only a few counts. The rearrangement links TRBV24-1 to TRBJ2-1; D tentatively fits TRBD1 or TRBD2 (5 bases each). V lost 9 bases, J lost 7 bases, and 15 bases lay in between. CDR1 KGHDR and CDR2 SFDVKD come from the germline V gene. This CDR3 is built from 13 residues. CDR3 region: CATRGRVGNEQFF. The CDR3 nucleotides are TGTGCCACCCGGGGCAGGGTGGGGAATGAGCAGTTCTTC.

The rearrangement uses TRBV5-1 and TRBJ1-1; D is undetermined. The V gene lost 4 bases and the J gene lost 0 bases, with 10 bases spanning the gap. The germline V gene encodes CDR1 SGHRS and CDR2 YFSETQ. The CDR3 consists of 14 residues. The CDR3 DNA reads as TGCGCCAGCAGCAAATCTCAGGTGAACACTGAAGCTTTCTTT. Encoded protein: CASSKSQVNTEAFF.

The V gene is TRBV28, the J gene TRBJ2-5, with TRBD2 as a possible D gene (5 bases). The tail of the sequence fits TRBJ2-7 better, so the J call may be wrong. The CDR3 has 17 residues. The germline V gene has CDR1 MDHEN and CDR2 SYDVKM. CDR3 protein: CASSPTWGSGSSYEQYF. The CDR3 DNA reads as TGTGCCAGCAGCCCCACTTGGGGTTCGGGGTCTTCCTACGAGCAGTACTTC.

This chain joins TRBV28 and TRBJ2-4; 7 bases are shared with TRBD1. TRBJ2-7 explains the end of the DNA better; the J call may be wrong. CDR3 length: 13 amino acids. The germline gives CDR1 MDHEN, CDR2 SYDVKM. CDR3 coding DNA: TGTGCCAGCAGCTCAGACAGGGTCCACGAGCAGTACTTC. It yields the protein CASSSDRVHEQYF.

This sequence joins TRBV7-2 and TRBJ2-7; 10 bases map to TRBD2. V shed 6 bases and J 6 bases; nucleotides not matched to a gene: 5. Germline CDR1 SGHTA, CDR2 FQGNSA. This CDR3 region has 13 residues. The CDR3: CASSGLAVTEQYF. For the CDR3, the DNA is TGTGCCAGCAGTGGACTAGCGGTGACCGAGCAGTACTTC. Filled out from reference TRBV7-2 and TRBJ2-7, the complete variable domain reads GAGVSQSPSNKVTEKGKDVELRCDPISGHTALYWYRQSLGQGLEFLIYFQGNSAPDKSGLPSDRFSAERTGGSVSTLTIQRTQQEDSAVYLCASSGLAVTEQYFGPGTRLTVT.

The gene calls are TRBV7-2 and TRBJ2-7; D is uncertain. Germline CDR1 SGHTA, CDR2 FQGNSA. The CDR3 is made up of 12 amino acids. Trimming shortened V by 5 bases and J by 9 bases, and 14 bases separated the two germline ends. The CDR3 spells CASSARPIWQYF. CDR3 in DNA: TGTGCCAGCAGCGCTCGACCGATATGGCAGTACTTC.

This clonotype was seen more than once but under ten times. The chain carries TRBV6-1 and TRBJ1-2, with TRBD1 as a possible D gene (6 bases). The CDR3 runs 13 residues. V was shortened by 8 bases and J by 1 base, with 11 bases between the two germline ends. CDR1 MNHNS and CDR2 SASEGT come from the germline V gene. The CDR3 here is CASDGQINYGYTF. For the CDR3, the DNA is TGTGCCAGCGATGGACAGATTAACTATGGCTACACCTTC.

V gene TRBV28 combines with J gene TRBJ1-1; 12 positions match TRBD1. Per germline, CDR1 MDHEN and CDR2 SYDVKM. The CDR3 spans 14 residues. Trimming cost V 6 bases and J 6 bases; bases outside gene matches: 5. CDR3 nucleotides: TGTGCCAGCAGCCCGGGACAGGGGGCTGCTGAAGCTTTCTTT. It is translated as CASSPGQGAAEAFF.

In its sample, this clonotype was seen a few times. The J gene is TRBJ2-4, the V gene TRBV30; D assignment may be TRBD1 or TRBD2 (5 bases each). Germline lookup yields CDR1 GTSNPN and CDR2 SVGIG (reference sequence). The CDR3 is 13 residues long. V was cut by 0 bases and J by 13 bases, with 16 bases left in between. The CDR3 here is CAWSVQSLGEQYF. In DNA, the CDR3 is TGTGCCTGGAGTGTGCAGTCCTTGGGGGAGCAGTACTTC.

This clonotype was detected a few times. The chain couples TRBV12-3 or TRBV12-4 to TRBJ2-1; D may be TRBD1 (6 bases). Trimming took off 6 bases at V and 4 bases at J, with 16 bases between the two ends. This CDR3 region has 15 residues. The CDR3 is CASRATGILYNEQFF. In nucleotides, the CDR3 is TGTGCCAGCAGAGCCACAGGGATCCTTTACAATGAGCAGTTCTTC.

A word on this clonotype: At one boundary the junction diverges from the germline segment, which might be a read error. The chain uses TRBV9 and TRBJ2-1; no definite D call. The CDR3 covers 18 residues. CDR1 and CDR2 (germline): SGDLS, YYNGEE. For the CDR3, the DNA is TGTGCCAGCAGCGCTCCCGCTGGCAGACGGTCCTCCTACAATGAGCGGTTCTTC. The encoded protein is CASSAPAGRRSSYNERFF.